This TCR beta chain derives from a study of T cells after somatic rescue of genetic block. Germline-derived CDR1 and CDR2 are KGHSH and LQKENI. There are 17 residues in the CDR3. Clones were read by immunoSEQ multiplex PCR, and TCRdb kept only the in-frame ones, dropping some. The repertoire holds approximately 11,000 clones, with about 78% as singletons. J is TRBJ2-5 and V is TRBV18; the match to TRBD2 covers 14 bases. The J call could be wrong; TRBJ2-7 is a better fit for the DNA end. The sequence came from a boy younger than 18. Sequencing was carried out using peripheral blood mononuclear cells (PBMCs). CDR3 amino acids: CASSPLPGTSGSHEQYF. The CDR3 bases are TGTGCCAGCTCACCCTTACCTGGGACTAGCGGGAGTCACGAGCAGTACTTC.